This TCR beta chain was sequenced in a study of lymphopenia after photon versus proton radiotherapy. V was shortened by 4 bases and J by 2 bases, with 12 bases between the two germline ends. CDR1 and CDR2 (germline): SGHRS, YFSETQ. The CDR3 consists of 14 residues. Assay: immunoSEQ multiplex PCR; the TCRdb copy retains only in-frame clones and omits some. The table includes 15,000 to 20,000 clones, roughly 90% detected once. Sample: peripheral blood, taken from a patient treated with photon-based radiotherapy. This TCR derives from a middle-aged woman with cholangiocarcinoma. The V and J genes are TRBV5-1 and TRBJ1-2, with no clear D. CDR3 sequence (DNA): TGCGCCAGCAGCATGGACCCGGGCAACTATGGCTACACCTTC. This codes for CASSMDPGNYGYTF.